This TCR beta chain emerged from a study of CD8+ T cells in alopecia areata. Isolated RNA was reverse transcribed into cDNA used as the sequencing template. Here immunoSEQ multiplex PCR was the method, and the copy in TCRdb shows in-frame clones only, minus some. The sample consists of around 200,000 clones, around three fifths of them appearing once. Treatment given: oral pan-JAK inhibitor, 5-10 mg twice daily. The V segment lost 5 bases and the J segment 6 bases; nucleotides outside the gene matches: 4. CDR3 length: 14 residues. Germline CDR1 reads SGHNT; CDR2 reads YENEEA. This chain links TRBV11-3 with TRBJ2-1, with 10 bases matching TRBD1. Material: CD4+ T cells sorted from blood, obtained at week 4, from a patient treated with tofacitinib. This TCR came from a human donor with alopecia areata. The CDR3 spells CASSTRDRGNEQFF. The CDR3 nucleotides are TGTGCCAGCAGCACCCGGGACAGGGGCAATGAGCAGTTCTTC. Full variable domain (outside the CDR3, taken from reference TRBV11-3 and TRBJ2-1): EAGVVQSPRYKIIEKKQPVAFWCNPISGHNTLYWYLQNLGQGPELLIRYENEEAVDDSQLPKDRFSAERLKGVDSTLKIQPAELGDSAVYLCASSTRDRGNEQFFGPGTRLTVL.